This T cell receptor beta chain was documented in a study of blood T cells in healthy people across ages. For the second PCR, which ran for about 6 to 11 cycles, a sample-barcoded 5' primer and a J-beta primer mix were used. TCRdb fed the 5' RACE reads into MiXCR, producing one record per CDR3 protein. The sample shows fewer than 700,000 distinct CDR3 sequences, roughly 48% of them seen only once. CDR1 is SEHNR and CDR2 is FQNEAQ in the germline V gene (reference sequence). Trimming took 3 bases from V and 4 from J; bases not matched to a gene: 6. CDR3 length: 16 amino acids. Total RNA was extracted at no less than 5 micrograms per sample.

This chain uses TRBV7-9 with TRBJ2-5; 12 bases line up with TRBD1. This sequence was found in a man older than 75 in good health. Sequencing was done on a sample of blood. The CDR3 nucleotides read TGTGCCAGCAGCTTTGCCGGGACAGGGGGCGGAGAGACCCAGTACTTC. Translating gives CASSFAGTGGGETQYF.